The 9 T cell receptor beta chains listed next were all sequenced from one sample in a study of blood T cell repertoires in COVID-19 (dated by TCRdb to 2018 to 2020). The method behind the library was the immunoSEQ multiplex PCR assay. The table comes from immuneACCESS by way of TCRdb, which keeps in-frame sequences with V and J called. Part of the clones is missing from these tables; in studies checked, under half for an unresolved V gene and the rest for unknown reasons. The table for this sample lists tens of thousands of clones; 65% to 85% of them were counted only once. The ten largest make up roughly 4.5% of the sample. Sequenced material: peripheral blood. These receptor sequences come from a woman between 55 and 75 years old with acute or convalescent COVID-19.

The rearrangement joins TRBV5-1 to TRBJ1-1, with D possibly TRBD1 on 6 matching bases. The CDR3 contains 14 residues. Germline V gives CDR1 SGHRS, CDR2 YFSETQ. Trimming shortened V by 4 bases and J by 1 base, and 11 bases separated the two germline ends. This CDR3 reads CASSKQGTNTEAFF. DNA for the CDR3: TGCGCCAGCAGCAAACAGGGAACGAACACTGAAGCTTTCTTT. Combining the CDR3 with reference TRBV5-1 and TRBJ1-1 gives the whole variable domain KAGVTQTPRYLIKTRGQQVTLSCSPISGHRSVSWYQQTPGQGLQFLFEYFSETQRNKGNFPGRFSGRQFSNSRSEMNVSTLELGDSALYLCASSKQGTNTEAFFGQGTRLTVV.

The chain combines TRBV14 with TRBJ1-1; D may be TRBD1 (6 bases). In germline, CDR1 is SGHDN, CDR2 FVKESK. Trimming removed 3 bases at V and 7 bases at J, with 15 bases between. CDR3 size: 14 residues. The CDR3 loop reads CASSQDSTRHEAFF. As DNA, the CDR3 is TGTGCCAGCAGCCAGGACAGTACCCGCCATGAAGCTTTCTTT.

The chain recombines TRBV7-2 with TRBJ2-7; D possibly corresponds to TRBD2 (6 bases). The CDR3 covers 13 residues. The germline V gene has CDR1 SGHTA and CDR2 FQGNSA. V dropped 3 bases and J dropped 6 bases, with 12 bases sitting between them. The CDR3 here is CASSFSPGGEQYF. Written as DNA, the CDR3 is TGTGCCAGCAGCTTCTCCCCCGGGGGCGAGCAGTACTTC.

CDR3 sequence (DNA): TGTGCCAGCAGCCAGAGGGACAGGGGGTTTGGCTACACCTTC. Amino acid sequence: CASSQRDRGFGYTF. This chain links TRBV14 with TRBJ1-2; 11 nucleotides line up with TRBD1. V gave up 3 bases and J gave up 7 bases; unmatched junction bases: 4. Germline CDR1 is SGHDN and CDR2 is FVKESK. The CDR3 totals 14 residues. The variable domain in full, completed from reference TRBV14 and TRBJ1-2, reads EAGVTQFPSHSVIEKGQTVTLRCDPISGHDNLYWYRRVMGKEIKFLLHFVKESKQDESGMPNNRFLAERTGGTYSTLKVQPAELEDSGVYFCASSQRDRGFGYTFGSGTRLTVV.

This clone occurred once. The rearrangement links TRBV15 to TRBJ1-2; TRBD1 matches 9 bases. The CDR3 loop spans 15 amino acids. With 3 bases clipped from V and 5 bases from J, the junction kept 7 bases outside the gene matches. From germline, CDR1 is LNHNV and CDR2 YYDKDF (reference sequence). The CDR3 region is CATSRGTGLGYGYTF. The CDR3 DNA reads as TGTGCCACCAGCAGGGGGACAGGGCTCGGGTATGGCTACACCTTC.

V is TRBV27 and J is TRBJ2-1; no definite D call. This CDR3 has 16 residues. The germline V and J ends were trimmed by 2 bases and 0 bases, with 11 bases remaining between them. From germline, CDR1 is MNHEY and CDR2 SMNVEV (reference sequence). CDR3 nucleotide sequence: TGTGCCAGCAGTTTAATGGGCATGAGCTCCTACAATGAGCAGTTCTTC. Protein product: CASSLMGMSSYNEQFF.

As DNA, the CDR3 is TGTGCCAGCTCACCACCGGGACAGGAAAACTATGGCTACACCTTC. Amino acids: CASSPPGQENYGYTF. The chain employs TRBV18 and TRBJ1-2; 8 nucleotides match TRBD1. The germline CDR1 and CDR2 sequences are KGHSH and LQKENI. The J segment lost 2 bases and the V segment lost 0 bases, leaving 2 bases of the junction unmatched. CDR3 length: 15 residues.

This chain uses TRBV6-4 with TRBJ1-2; no clear D gene. The CDR3 contains 14 residues. V was trimmed by 0 bases and J by 2 bases, leaving 7 bases between them. Germline CDR1 and CDR2: MRHNA and SNTAGT. CDR3 in amino acids: CASSDSPGNYGYTF. For the CDR3, the DNA is TGTGCCAGCAGTGACTCCCCAGGCAACTATGGCTACACCTTC.

V gene TRBV19 combines with J gene TRBJ1-5; a weak D match, TRBD1 (6 bases). The V and J ends lost 4 bases and 2 bases respectively, with 12 bases between them. The CDR3 is 15 amino acids. The germline gives CDR1 LNHDA, CDR2 SQIVND (reference sequence). As DNA, the CDR3 is TGTGCCAGTAGTACGGCAGGGGTGGGCAATCAGCCCCAGCATTTT. This sequence encodes CASSTAGVGNQPQHF. The full variable domain, completed using reference TRBV19 and TRBJ1-5, is DGGITQSPKYLFRKEGQNVTLSCEQNLNHDAMYWYRQDPGQGLRLIYYSQIVNDFQKGDIAEGYSVSREKKESFPLTVTSAQKNPTAFYLCASSTAGVGNQPQHFGDGTRLSIL.